These 28 T cell receptor beta chains were all obtained from the same sample, sequenced in a study of blood T cell repertoires in COVID-19. Libraries were prepared by immunoSEQ multiplex PCR; TCRdb keeps only in-frame clonotypes and omits some of them. The sample lists 60,000 or so clones; roughly 90% were seen once. The source material was peripheral blood. The receptors originated from a human donor with active COVID-19. The donor label of this sample is uncertain.

Details on this clone: At one end, the junction sequence differs from germline, possibly due to a read error. The CDR3: CASSPSRTGELFF. The CDR3 nucleotides read TGTGCTAGCAGCCCCTCCAGGACAGGGGAGCTGTTTTTT. The V call is TRBV7-7, the J call TRBJ2-2, with D possibly matching TRBD1 (5 bases). The germline V gene has CDR1 SSHAT and CDR2 FNYEAQ (reference sequence). This CDR3 is 13 amino acids long.

J is TRBJ1-4 and V is TRBV6-5; no definite D call. Germline-derived CDR1 and CDR2 are MNHEY and SVGAGI. Between the trimmed V and J ends, which lost 9 bases and 4 bases, there was a span of 6 bases. This CDR3 region has 11 residues. CDR3 region: CASRVNEKLFF. The CDR3 DNA is TGTGCCAGTCGAGTTAATGAAAAACTGTTTTTT.

The chain joins TRBV6-2 or TRBV6-3 to TRBJ2-1, with D perhaps matching TRBD2 (7 bases). Germline lookup yields CDR1 MNHEY and CDR2 SVGEGT. This CDR3 contains 17 residues. Trimming pared 0 bases from V and 4 bases from J, leaving 16 bases between. The CDR3 protein is CASSYSTKGGAYNEQFF. CDR3 coding DNA: TGTGCCAGCAGTTACTCAACCAAGGGGGGGGCGTACAATGAGCAGTTCTTC.

The V call is TRBV7-6, the J call TRBJ2-1; the match to TRBD2 covers 8 bases. CDR1 is SGHVS and CDR2 is FNYEAQ in the germline V gene. The trim removed 1 base at V and 2 bases at J, leaving 7 bases unmatched. CDR3 length equals 17 residues. CDR3 in amino acids: CASSLVDYGRAYNEQFF. The CDR3 DNA follows: TGTGCCAGCAGCTTAGTAGATTACGGGAGGGCCTACAATGAGCAGTTCTTC.

The V call is TRBV4-1, the J call TRBJ2-3; D may be TRBD2 (7 bases). Looked up from germline, CDR1 is MGHRA and CDR2 is YSYEKL. Trimming cost V 0 bases and J 0 bases, with 10 bases left between them. The CDR3 contains 16 residues. CDR3 in amino acids: CASSQDRGASTDTQYF. As DNA, the CDR3 is TGCGCCAGCAGCCAAGATCGGGGGGCAAGCACAGATACGCAGTATTTT.

This sequence joins TRBV30 and TRBJ2-7; 7 bases line up with TRBD2. Germline V CDR1 and CDR2: GTSNPN, SVGIG (reference sequence). The CDR3 is 15 amino acids. V lost 2 bases to trimming and J lost 3 bases; unmatched junction nucleotides: 10. CDR3 loop: CAWSFPRGGIYEQYF. CDR3 coding DNA: TGTGCCTGGAGTTTCCCTAGGGGAGGGATCTACGAGCAGTACTTC.

J is TRBJ2-1 and V is TRBV7-9; maybe TRBD2 (6 bases). The CDR3 is 12 amino acids. Germline V CDR1 and CDR2: SEHNR, FQNEAQ (reference sequence). The V gene lost 1 base and the J gene lost 12 bases, with 10 bases spanning the gap. The CDR3 protein is CASSLGEEVQFF. DNA of the CDR3: TGTGCCAGCAGCTTAGGGGAGGAAGTGCAGTTCTTC.

The chain is built from TRBV28 and TRBJ1-2; 12 bases align to TRBD1. The CDR3 is 16 amino acids. Per the germline V gene, CDR1 is MDHEN and CDR2 is SYDVKM. The J segment lost 4 bases and the V segment lost 5 bases, leaving 8 bases of the junction unmatched. CDR3 bases: TGTGCCAGCAGTCCCCCGGGACAGGGGGCCCGCTATGGCTACACCTTC. It yields the protein CASSPPGQGARYGYTF.

The J gene is TRBJ1-2, the V gene TRBV25-1, with D hard to call. The CDR3 covers 15 residues. The ends were cut back, 1 base at V and 2 bases at J, with 11 bases in the middle. The germline V gene has CDR1 MGHDK and CDR2 SYGVNS. The CDR3 DNA is TGTGCCAGCAGTGAATTCGGCGGTGAGAACTATGGCTACACCTTC. Translation: CASSEFGGENYGYTF.

The genes are TRBV29-1 and TRBJ2-7; 7 bases match TRBD1. Germline lookup yields CDR1 SQVTM and CDR2 ANQGSEA. The CDR3 extends over 11 amino acids. J lost 7 bases, V lost 7 bases, and 7 bases had no gene match. The CDR3 sequence is CSGISGGEQYF. The CDR3 DNA sequence: TGCAGCGGTATTTCAGGGGGTGAGCAGTACTTC.

The V and J genes are TRBV18 and TRBJ2-7; D is uncertain. This CDR3 is 14 amino acids long. Germline V gives CDR1 KGHSH, CDR2 LQKENI. Trimming stripped 3 bases from V and 1 base from J, with 10 bases between. The CDR3 DNA sequence: TGTGCCAGCTCACCTGGCGTGAGGTCCTACGAGCAGTACTTC. This encodes CASSPGVRSYEQYF.

This chain connects TRBV5-1 to TRBJ2-3; D might be TRBD1 (6 bases). Trimming cost V 5 bases and J 3 bases, with 19 bases left between them. From germline, CDR1 is SGHRS and CDR2 YFSETQ. This CDR3 is 16 amino acids long. The CDR3 region has the DNA TGCGCCAGCAGTGAACAGGGTGTAGGATTGACAGATACGCAGTATTTT. Amino acids: CASSEQGVGLTDTQYF.

This chain connects TRBV12-3 or TRBV12-4 to TRBJ2-1, with D unresolved. The CDR3 length is 12 residues. V lost 3 bases, J lost 4 bases, and 4 bases lay in between. In nucleotides, the CDR3 is TGTGCCAGCAGTTTCGTATACAATGAGCAGTTCTTC. Translating it yields CASSFVYNEQFF.

CDR3 loop: CASSGQGAQEKLFF. The CDR3 DNA is TGTGCCAGCAGTGGACAGGGGGCACAAGAAAAACTGTTTTTT. This sequence joins TRBV2 and TRBJ1-4; 10 nucleotides line up with TRBD1. With 4 bases clipped from V and 8 bases from J, the junction kept 4 bases outside the gene matches. The CDR3 spans 14 residues. Germline assignment: CDR1 SNHLY and CDR2 FYNNEI.

The J gene is TRBJ1-2, the V gene TRBV19; D gene ambiguous. Trimming left V 3 bases short and J 5 bases short, with 10 bases between. Germline V gene data show CDR1 as LNHDA and CDR2 as SQIVND (reference sequence). The CDR3 extends over 13 amino acids. The CDR3 here is CASSISTYYGYTF. The DNA for the CDR3 is TGTGCCAGTAGTATCTCCACCTATTATGGCTACACCTTC.

This clone came up once. V usage is TRBV18 and J usage is TRBJ1-2, with 7 bases lining up with TRBD1. Germline CDR1 and CDR2: KGHSH and LQKENI. This CDR3 has 15 amino acids. Trimming at V came to 4 bases and at J to 4 bases, leaving 9 bases not matched to a gene. CDR3 nucleotide sequence: TGTGCCAGCTCACTCGCCGGGACAGACTTCTATGGCTACACCTTC. This codes for CASSLAGTDFYGYTF. The full variable domain, with the rest looked up from reference TRBV18 and TRBJ1-2, is NAGVMQNPRHLVRRRGQEARLRCSPMKGHSHVYWYRQLPEEGLKFMVYLQKENIIDESGMPKERFSAEFPKEGPSILRIQQVVRGDSAAYFCASSLAGTDFYGYTFGSGTRLTVV.

This clone was seen just once. The J gene is TRBJ2-5, the V gene TRBV6-1, with 10 bases aligning to TRBD1. The CDR3 is 16 amino acids. J lost 5 bases, V lost 8 bases, and 14 bases had no gene match. Germline V gene data show CDR1 as MNHNS and CDR2 as SASEGT. DNA for the CDR3: TGTGCCAGCTGTAAAGACAGGGGGCGGGCTGGGGAGACCCAGTACTTC. The encoded protein is CASCKDRGRAGETQYF.

This clone has a single count. The chain is built from TRBV5-1 and TRBJ1-3; D call uncertain. V lost 5 bases to trimming and J lost 3 bases, with 15 bases between them. Germline values: CDR1 SGHRS, CDR2 YFSETQ. This CDR3 has 15 residues. The CDR3 nucleotides are TGCGCCAGCAGAACTGGACTATCGAATGGAAACACCATATATTTT. This gives the protein CASRTGLSNGNTIYF.

The count of this clone is one. This chain links TRBV27 with TRBJ2-2; 9 nucleotides line up with TRBD1. Germline loops: CDR1 MNHEY, CDR2 SMNVEV (reference sequence). CDR3 length: 16 amino acids. V lost 6 bases, J lost 4 bases, and 9 bases stayed unmatched. CDR3 protein: CASRPTDRGLTGELFF. The CDR3 nucleotides read TGTGCCAGCAGGCCGACGGACAGGGGACTCACCGGGGAGCTGTTTTTT.

V and J are TRBV27 and TRBJ2-7; D is possibly TRBD1 (6 bases). Germline lookup yields CDR1 MNHEY and CDR2 SMNVEV (reference sequence). The CDR3 runs to 14 residues. The V gene lost 3 bases and the J gene lost 3 bases, with 12 bases spanning the gap. CDR3 in DNA: TGTGCCAGCAGTTTCCGACAGGCCCTCTACGAGCAGTACTTC. It encodes CASSFRQALYEQYF.

A remark on this clone: One end of the junction fails to match germline, which may point to a read error. The rearrangement links TRBV7-7 to TRBJ2-7; 14 positions match TRBD2. The CDR3 loop spans 15 amino acids. CDR1 SSHAT and CDR2 FNYEAQ come from the germline V gene (reference sequence). CDR3: CASSSGLAGAVEQYF. CDR3 bases: TGTGCTAGCAGCTCGGGACTAGCGGGAGCGGTTGAGCAGTACTTC.

The chain is built from TRBV14 and TRBJ2-7, with 7 bases lining up with TRBD2. CDR3 length equals 17 residues. V was pared by 4 bases and J by 0 bases, with 12 bases of the junction left unmatched. Germline V gene sequence: CDR1 SGHDN, CDR2 FVKESK. The CDR3 region has the DNA TGTGCCAGCAGCCGACCTCGGGCGGGGGTTCACTCCTACGAGCAGTACGTC. This codes for CASSRPRAGVHSYEQYV.

The gene calls are TRBV18 and TRBJ1-1; possibly TRBD1 for D (5 bases). V was trimmed by 5 bases and J by 5 bases, leaving 9 bases between them. The CDR3 sequence is 12 residues long. Germline loops: CDR1 KGHSH, CDR2 LQKENI. The CDR3 bases are TGTGCCAGCTCATTCCAGGGAACTGAAGCTTTCTTT. This translates into CASSFQGTEAFF.

This clone was detected only a few times. The chain links TRBV7-8 to TRBJ1-1; D uncertain. The CDR3 totals 13 residues. V was clipped by 9 bases and J by 3 bases, with 14 bases between them. Germline lookup yields CDR1 SGHVS and CDR2 FQNEAQ. The CDR3 DNA is TGTGCCAGTTCCCGGACGGGGTACACTGAAGCTTTCTTT. Protein product: CASSRTGYTEAFF.

This sequence joins TRBV7-3 and TRBJ2-1, with 7 bases identical to TRBD2. The CDR3 is 15 residues long. Looked up from germline, CDR1 is SGHTA and CDR2 is FQGTGA. V lost 2 bases, J lost 4 bases, and 5 bases stayed unmatched. The CDR3 protein is CASSLGLADYNEQFF. The CDR3 region has the DNA TGTGCCAGCAGCTTAGGGCTAGCGGATTACAATGAGCAGTTCTTC.

This rearrangement joins TRBV10-3 to TRBJ2-4; the match to TRBD1 covers 9 bases. The CDR3 has 16 residues. From germline, CDR1 is ENHRY and CDR2 SYGVKD. V was pared by 2 bases and J by 6 bases, with 8 bases of the junction left unmatched. The CDR3 DNA is TGTGCCATCAGTGAGCGACAGGGGGTGTCCGGAAACATTCAGTACTTC. Its protein product is CAISERQGVSGNIQYF.

The genes are TRBV5-1 and TRBJ1-1; D perhaps matches TRBD1 (5 bases). The ends were cut back, 0 bases at V and 0 bases at J, with 9 bases in the middle. This CDR3 is built from 15 residues. Germline CDR1 SGHRS, CDR2 YFSETQ. The CDR3 bases are TGCGCCAGCAGCTTGGAGGGGTTCATGAACACTGAAGCTTTCTTT. Translating gives CASSLEGFMNTEAFF.

This clone was counted between two and nine times. The chain has TRBV12-3 or TRBV12-4 and TRBJ1-1, with a tentative D call TRBD1 (5 bases). V dropped 3 bases and J dropped 6 bases, with 8 bases sitting between them. The CDR3 spans 12 residues. CDR3 sequence reads: CASSFATAEAFF. CDR3 in DNA: TGTGCCAGCAGTTTTGCGACAGCTGAAGCTTTCTTT.